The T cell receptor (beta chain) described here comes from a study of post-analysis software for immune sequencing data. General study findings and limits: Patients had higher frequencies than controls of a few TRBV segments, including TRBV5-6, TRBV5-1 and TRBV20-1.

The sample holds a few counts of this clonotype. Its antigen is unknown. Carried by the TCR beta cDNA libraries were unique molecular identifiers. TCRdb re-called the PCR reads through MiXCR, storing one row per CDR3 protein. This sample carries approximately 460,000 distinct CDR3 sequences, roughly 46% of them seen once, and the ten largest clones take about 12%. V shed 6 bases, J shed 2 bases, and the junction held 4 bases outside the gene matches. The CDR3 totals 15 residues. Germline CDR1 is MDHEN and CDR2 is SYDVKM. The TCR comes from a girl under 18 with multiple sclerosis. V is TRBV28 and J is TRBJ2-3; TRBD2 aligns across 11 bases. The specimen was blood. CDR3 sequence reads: CASRGTSGLTDTQYF. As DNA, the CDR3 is TGTGCCAGCAGAGGGACTAGCGGCCTCACAGATACGCAGTATTTT.